What follows are 21 T cell receptor beta chains derived from one specimen sequenced in a study of T cell repertoires in cytomegalovirus infection. TCRdb analysed the reads with MiXCR anew, one entry per CDR3 protein. Of 100,000 to 150,000 distinct CDR3 sequences listed, 20% to 30% are singletons. These receptors' antigens are unknown. Sample: PBMCs, sequenced either directly or after in vitro stimulation (not recorded which). Receptors were obtained from a human donor in good health (CMV status not recorded). Some clones in this sample may be carry-over from other donors' samples.

This clonotype was observed many times. This rearrangement joins TRBV7-2 to TRBJ1-2; D is undetermined. V lost 2 bases to trimming and J lost 8 bases, with 12 bases between them. This CDR3 region has 13 residues. CDR1 SGHTA and CDR2 FQGNSA come from the germline V gene. The CDR3 is CASSLWQSDGYTF. Here the CDR3 DNA reads TGTGCCAGCAGCTTATGGCAGTCCGACGGCTACACCTTC.

The chain links TRBV7-6 to TRBJ2-1; possible D gene TRBD2, 6 bases. Looked up from germline, CDR1 is SGHVS and CDR2 is FNYEAQ. The V gene lost 3 bases and the J gene lost 2 bases, with 20 bases spanning the gap. The CDR3 is made up of 18 amino acids. CDR3 coding DNA: TGTGCCAGCAGCTTGTCAACGGGAGTTCTCCCGGCCTACAATGAGCAGTTCTTC. Protein sequence: CASSLSTGVLPAYNEQFF.

The chain uses TRBV5-8 and TRBJ1-5, with D possibly TRBD1 on 6 matching bases. Trimming removed 0 bases from V and 7 bases from J, with 14 bases in between. Germline-derived CDR1 and CDR2 are SGHTS and YDEGEE. The CDR3 spans 15 residues. This CDR3 reads CASSLGQGTRQPQHF. CDR3 DNA sequence: TGTGCCAGCAGCTTGGGGCAGGGGACGAGGCAGCCCCAGCATTTT.

This clonotype was detected ten times or more. This sequence joins TRBV6-4 and TRBJ2-3; perhaps TRBD2 as D (5 bases). Germline V gives CDR1 MRHNA, CDR2 SNTAGT. The germline V and J ends were trimmed by 2 bases and 6 bases, with 12 bases remaining between them. The CDR3 sequence is 14 residues long. Here the CDR3 reads CASSDGGLGDTQYF. The CDR3 bases are TGTGCCAGCAGTGACGGCGGGCTTGGGGATACGCAGTATTTT.

This clonotype came up many times. This chain connects TRBV7-2 to TRBJ1-6; D gene uncertain. Between the trimmed V and J ends, which lost 5 bases and 4 bases, there was a span of 3 bases. This CDR3 is 12 amino acids long. Germline V gene sequence: CDR1 SGHTA, CDR2 FQGNSA. CDR3: CASSTYNSPLHF. The CDR3 region has the DNA TGTGCCAGCAGCACGTATAATTCACCCCTCCACTTT.

The gene calls are TRBV6-2 or TRBV6-3 and TRBJ1-5; D is ambiguous. Trimming left V 2 bases short and J 9 bases short, with 8 bases between. Germline V gives CDR1 MNHEY, CDR2 SVGEGT. The CDR3 has 12 residues. The CDR3 coding sequence is TGTGCCAGCAGTTACAATCGTGGGCCCCAGCATTTT. Translated: CASSYNRGPQHF.

This clonotype was observed at least ten times. The chain uses TRBV7-2 and TRBJ1-4; TRBD1 aligns across 8 bases. Germline CDR1 reads SGHTA; CDR2 reads FQGNSA. V lost 3 bases and J lost 7; bases outside the gene matches: 4. The CDR3 is made up of 14 amino acids. CDR3 DNA: TGTGCCAGCAGCTTTGGGACAGGTTCTGAAAAACTGTTTTTT. This encodes CASSFGTGSEKLFF.

The sample holds many counts of this clonotype. V and J are TRBV4-3 and TRBJ1-1; D is ambiguous. Germline assignment: CDR1 LGHNA and CDR2 YSLEER. There are 13 residues in the CDR3. V lost 4 bases, J lost 0 bases, and 6 bases lay in between. The CDR3 coding sequence is TGCGCCAGCAGCCGTGCAGTGAACACTGAAGCTTTCTTT. This encodes CASSRAVNTEAFF.

This clonotype was seen a few times. The genes are TRBV15 and TRBJ1-3; D remains unclear. The germline V and J ends were trimmed by 2 bases and 3 bases, with 8 bases remaining between them. The germline V gene has CDR1 LNHNV and CDR2 YYDKDF (reference sequence). This CDR3 region has 14 residues. CDR3 region: CATSRQASGNTIYF. CDR3 nucleotide sequence: TGTGCCACCAGCAGACAGGCGAGTGGAAACACCATATATTTT.

The chain couples TRBV24-1 to TRBJ2-2, with TRBD1 as a possible D gene (6 bases). CDR1 and CDR2 (germline): KGHDR, SFDVKD. CDR3 size: 13 residues. V dropped 12 bases and J dropped 0 bases, with 10 bases sitting between them. In DNA, the CDR3 is TGTGCCGTGAGGACAGCGAACACCGGGGAGCTGTTTTTT. Amino acid sequence: CAVRTANTGELFF.

The gene calls are TRBV30 and TRBJ2-1; 8 bases agree with TRBD2. CDR3 length equals 14 residues. V shed 8 bases, J shed 0 bases, and the junction held 6 bases outside the gene matches. Looked up from germline, CDR1 is GTSNPN and CDR2 is SVGIG (reference sequence). The CDR3 sequence: CAAQLAASYNEQFF. The CDR3 DNA sequence: TGTGCCGCCCAACTAGCGGCCTCCTACAATGAGCAGTTCTTC.

The V call is TRBV6-1, the J call TRBJ2-3; D is unresolved. The CDR3 has 13 residues. CDR1 is MNHNS and CDR2 is SASEGT in the germline V gene. The V gene lost 7 bases and the J gene lost 0 bases, with 8 bases spanning the gap. In DNA, the CDR3 is TGTGCCAGCACTTGGTCTAGCACAGATACGCAGTATTTT. Translated: CASTWSSTDTQYF.

The chain employs TRBV9 and TRBJ2-3; D not certain. The CDR3 contains 14 residues. V lost 0 bases to trimming and J lost 5 bases, with 10 bases between them. CDR1 SGDLS and CDR2 YYNGEE come from the germline V gene. The CDR3 loop reads CASSVEVYEDTQYF. DNA of the CDR3: TGTGCCAGCAGCGTAGAAGTGTACGAAGATACGCAGTATTTT.

Comment on this clonotype: One end of the junction varies from germline; a read error may be responsible. The CDR3, as DNA: TGCAGTGCTAGAGATCCAGAATCGCAGGGGATCTTCCTTCAGCGCTTT. Residues: CSARDPESQGIFLQRF. The chain employs TRBV20-1 and TRBJ1-6; perhaps TRBD1 as D (6 bases). The length of the CDR3 is 16 residues. Germline V gene lookup returns CDR1 DFQATT and CDR2 SNEGSKA (reference sequence).

This clonotype was observed a few times. The rearrangement uses TRBV6-2 or TRBV6-3 and TRBJ2-2, with no clear D. The CDR3 contains 15 residues. The ends were cut back, 4 bases at V and 0 bases at J, with 9 bases in the middle. Germline loops: CDR1 MNHEY, CDR2 SVGEGT. CDR3 sequence reads: CASSSNSPNTGELFF. The DNA for the CDR3 is TGTGCCAGCAGTTCGAACAGCCCGAACACCGGGGAGCTGTTTTTT.

The V and J genes are TRBV11-3 and TRBJ2-1; D assignment may be TRBD1 or TRBD2 (5 bases each). CDR1 and CDR2 (germline): SGHNT, YENEEA. Trimming took off 7 bases at V and 0 bases at J, with 10 bases between the two ends. The CDR3 runs to 14 residues. The CDR3 DNA reads TGTGCCAGCACCGCAGGGAGCTCCTACAATGAGCAGTTCTTC. Protein: CASTAGSSYNEQFF.

A few counts support this clonotype. The rearrangement links TRBV2 to TRBJ2-3, with 9 bases matching TRBD2. V lost 2 bases to trimming and J lost 4 bases; unmatched junction nucleotides: 7. Per the germline V gene, CDR1 is SNHLY and CDR2 is FYNNEI. The CDR3 totals 16 residues. The CDR3 is CASSEWGSGGADTQYF. DNA for the CDR3: TGTGCCAGCAGTGAATGGGGTAGCGGGGGAGCAGATACGCAGTATTTT.

There are a few counts of this clonotype. This chain uses TRBV20-1 with TRBJ2-7; 8 bases agree with TRBD2. The CDR3 runs to 15 residues. Germline-derived CDR1 and CDR2 are DFQATT and SNEGSKA (reference sequence). The V segment lost 7 bases and the J segment 3 bases; nucleotides outside the gene matches: 14. CDR3: CSVAGLTSGDYEQYF. CDR3 sequence (DNA): TGCAGTGTCGCGGGCCTCACTAGCGGCGACTACGAGCAGTACTTC.

A few counts support this clonotype. The chain has TRBV7-2 and TRBJ2-3, with D perhaps matching TRBD2 (5 bases). V shed 4 bases and J shed 2 bases, with 16 bases lying between them. The CDR3 spans 16 residues. Germline V lookup: CDR1 SGHTA, CDR2 FQGNSA. CDR3: CASSSWESIITDTQYF. The CDR3 region has the DNA TGTGCCAGCAGCTCCTGGGAGTCGATTATCACAGATACGCAGTATTTT.

In its sample, this clonotype was seen many times. The rearrangement uses TRBV7-6 and TRBJ2-3, with 11 bases matching TRBD2. Germline V gene sequence: CDR1 SGHVS, CDR2 FNYEAQ. The CDR3 is 15 residues long. Trimming removed 6 bases from V and 0 bases from J; junction bases left unmatched: 2. CDR3 region: CASRASGRSTDTQYF. CDR3 in DNA: TGTGCCAGCAGGGCTAGCGGGAGGAGCACAGATACGCAGTATTTT.

This clonotype was picked up a small number of times. The V and J genes are TRBV7-6 and TRBJ2-3; D possibly corresponds to TRBD1 (5 bases). V dropped 5 bases and J dropped 6 bases, with 15 bases sitting between them. This CDR3 comprises 14 residues. Looked up from germline, CDR1 is SGHVS and CDR2 is FNYEAQ. CDR3 protein: CASSAVPSGDTQYF. In nucleotides, the CDR3 is TGTGCCAGCAGCGCCGTACCTTCAGGGGATACGCAGTATTTT.